Detailed here is one T cell receptor (beta chain). This record belongs to a study of T cells expressing NK-cell markers. One entry per CDR3 protein, without DNA, is what TCRdb gives after re-calling the 5' RACE reads. This sample contains around 380,000 distinct CDR3 sequences. The length of the CDR3 is 12 residues. The germline V gene has CDR1 SEHNR and CDR2 FQNEAQ (reference sequence). The chain employs TRBV7-9 and TRBJ2-1. This TCR derives from a woman in her forties or fifties in good health. The sequencing input was blood T cells: a sorted CD56 or NKG2C T cell subset, CD4+ or CD8+ T cells, or bulk PBMC T cells (not recorded which). CDR3 residues: CASSFSYNEQFF.